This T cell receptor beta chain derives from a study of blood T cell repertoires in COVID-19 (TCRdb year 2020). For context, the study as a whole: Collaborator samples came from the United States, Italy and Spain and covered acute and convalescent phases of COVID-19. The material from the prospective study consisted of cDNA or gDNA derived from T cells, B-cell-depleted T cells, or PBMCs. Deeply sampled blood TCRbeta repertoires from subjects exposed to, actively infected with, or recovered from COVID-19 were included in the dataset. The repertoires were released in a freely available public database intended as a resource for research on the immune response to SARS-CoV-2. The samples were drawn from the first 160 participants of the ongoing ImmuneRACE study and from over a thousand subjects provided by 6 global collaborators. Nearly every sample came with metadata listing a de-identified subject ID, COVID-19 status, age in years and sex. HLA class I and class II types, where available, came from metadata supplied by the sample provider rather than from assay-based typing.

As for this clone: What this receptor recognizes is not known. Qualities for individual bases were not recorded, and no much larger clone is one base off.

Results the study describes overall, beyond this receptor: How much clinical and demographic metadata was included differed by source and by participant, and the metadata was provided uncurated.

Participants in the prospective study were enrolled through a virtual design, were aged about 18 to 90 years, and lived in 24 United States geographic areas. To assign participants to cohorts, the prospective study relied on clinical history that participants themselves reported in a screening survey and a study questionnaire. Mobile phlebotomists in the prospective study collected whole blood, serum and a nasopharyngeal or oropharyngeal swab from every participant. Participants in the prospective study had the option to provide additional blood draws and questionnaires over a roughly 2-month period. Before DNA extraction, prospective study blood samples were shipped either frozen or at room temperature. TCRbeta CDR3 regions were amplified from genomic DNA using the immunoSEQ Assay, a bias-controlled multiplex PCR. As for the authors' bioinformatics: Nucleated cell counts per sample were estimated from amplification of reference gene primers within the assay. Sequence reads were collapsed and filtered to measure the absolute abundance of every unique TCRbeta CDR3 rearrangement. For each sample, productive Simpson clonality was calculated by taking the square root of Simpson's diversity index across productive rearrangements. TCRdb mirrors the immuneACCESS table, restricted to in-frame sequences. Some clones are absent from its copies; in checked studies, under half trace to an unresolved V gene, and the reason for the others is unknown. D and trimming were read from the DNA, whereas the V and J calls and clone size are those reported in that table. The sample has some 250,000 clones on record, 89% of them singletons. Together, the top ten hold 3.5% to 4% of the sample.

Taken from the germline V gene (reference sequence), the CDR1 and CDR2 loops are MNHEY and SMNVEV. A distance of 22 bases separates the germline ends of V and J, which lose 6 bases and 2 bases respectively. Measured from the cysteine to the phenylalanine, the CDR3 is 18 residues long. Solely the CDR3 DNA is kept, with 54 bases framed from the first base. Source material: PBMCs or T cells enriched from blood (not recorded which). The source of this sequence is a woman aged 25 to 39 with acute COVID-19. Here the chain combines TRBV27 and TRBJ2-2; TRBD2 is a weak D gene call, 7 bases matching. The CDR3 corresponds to CASSPFRGAQKNTGELFF. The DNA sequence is TGTGCCAGCAGCCCGTTCCGGGGGGCCCAGAAAAACACCGGGGAGCTGTTTTTT.